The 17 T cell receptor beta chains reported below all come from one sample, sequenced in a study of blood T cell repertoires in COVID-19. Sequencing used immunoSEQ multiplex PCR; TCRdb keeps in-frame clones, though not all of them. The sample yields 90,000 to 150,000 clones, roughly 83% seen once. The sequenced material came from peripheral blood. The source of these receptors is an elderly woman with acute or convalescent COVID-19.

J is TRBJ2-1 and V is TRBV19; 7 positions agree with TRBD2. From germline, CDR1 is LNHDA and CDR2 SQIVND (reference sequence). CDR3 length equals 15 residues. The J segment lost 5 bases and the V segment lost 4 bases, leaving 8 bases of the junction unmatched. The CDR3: CASSSSSGVHNEQFF. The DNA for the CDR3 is TGTGCCAGTAGTAGCTCTAGCGGAGTTCACAATGAGCAGTTCTTC.

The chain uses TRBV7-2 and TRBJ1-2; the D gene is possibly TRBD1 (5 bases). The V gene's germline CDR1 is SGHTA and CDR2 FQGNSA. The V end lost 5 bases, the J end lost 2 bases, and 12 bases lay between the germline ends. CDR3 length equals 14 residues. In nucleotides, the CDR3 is TGTGCCAGCAGCCCGCCGGGGGGGAACTATGGCTACACCTTC. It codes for CASSPPGGNYGYTF.

The CDR3 protein is CASSYSGTGARQPQHF. In DNA form, the CDR3 reads TGTGCCAGCAGTTACTCCGGGACAGGGGCGCGGCAGCCCCAGCATTTT. J is TRBJ1-5 and V is TRBV6-5; TRBD1 matches at 10 bases. CDR1 MNHEY and CDR2 SVGAGI come from the germline V gene. With V trimmed by 0 bases and J by 7 bases, 6 bases remained unmatched. This CDR3 is built from 16 residues.

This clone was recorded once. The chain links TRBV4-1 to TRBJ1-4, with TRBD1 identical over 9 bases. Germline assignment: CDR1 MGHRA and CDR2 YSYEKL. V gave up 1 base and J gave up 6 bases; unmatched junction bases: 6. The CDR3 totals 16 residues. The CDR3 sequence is CASSQGRGTGYEKLFF. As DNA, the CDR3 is TGCGCCAGCAGCCAAGGGAGAGGGACAGGGTATGAAAAACTGTTTTTT.

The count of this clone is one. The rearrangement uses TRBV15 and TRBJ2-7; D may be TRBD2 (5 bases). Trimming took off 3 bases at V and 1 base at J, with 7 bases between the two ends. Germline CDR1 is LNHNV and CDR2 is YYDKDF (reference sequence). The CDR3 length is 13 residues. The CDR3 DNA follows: TGTGCCACCAGCAGGTCGGGATCCTACGAGCAGTACTTC. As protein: CATSRSGSYEQYF.

This CDR3 is CASSPIVRENSPLHF. The CDR3 DNA reads TGTGCCAGCAGCCCCATCGTGAGGGAAAATTCACCCCTCCACTTT. J is TRBJ1-6 and V is TRBV6-2 or TRBV6-3, with D uncertain. This CDR3 spans 15 amino acids. Trimming removed 6 bases at V and 7 bases at J, with 16 bases between. Germline CDR1 and CDR2: MNHEY and SVGEGT.

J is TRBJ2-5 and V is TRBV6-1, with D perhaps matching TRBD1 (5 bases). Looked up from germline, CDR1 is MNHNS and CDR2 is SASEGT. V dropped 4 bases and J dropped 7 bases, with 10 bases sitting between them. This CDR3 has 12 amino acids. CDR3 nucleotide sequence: TGTGCCAGCAGTGCCAAGCAGGGGACCCAGTACTTC. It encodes CASSAKQGTQYF.

The DNA for the CDR3 is TGTGCCAGCAGCCAGAGGGATGGGGCCAACGTCCTGACTTTC. Protein product: CASSQRDGANVLTF. The chain couples TRBV3-1 (or the pseudogene TRBV3-2) to TRBJ2-6; weak D call: TRBD2 (5 bases). Trimming removed 3 bases at V and 3 bases at J, with 6 bases between. Germline-derived CDR1 and CDR2 are LGHDT and YNNKEL (reference sequence). The CDR3 runs to 14 residues.

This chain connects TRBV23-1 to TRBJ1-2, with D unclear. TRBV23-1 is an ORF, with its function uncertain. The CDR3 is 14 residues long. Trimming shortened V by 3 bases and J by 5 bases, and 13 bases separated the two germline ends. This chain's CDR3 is CASSHPADRYGYTF. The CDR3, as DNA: TGCGCCAGCAGTCACCCCGCGGATAGGTATGGCTACACCTTC.

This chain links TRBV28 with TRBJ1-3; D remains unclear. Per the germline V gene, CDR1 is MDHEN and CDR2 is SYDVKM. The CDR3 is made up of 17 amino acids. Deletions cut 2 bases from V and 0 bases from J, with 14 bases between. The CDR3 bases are TGTGCCAGCAGTTTAGGGTCGGACTCCTTCTCTGGAAACACCATATATTTT. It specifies CASSLGSDSFSGNTIYF.

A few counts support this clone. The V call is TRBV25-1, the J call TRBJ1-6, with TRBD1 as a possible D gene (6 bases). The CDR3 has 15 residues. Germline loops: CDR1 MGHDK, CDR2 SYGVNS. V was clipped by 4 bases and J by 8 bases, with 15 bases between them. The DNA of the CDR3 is TGTGCCAGCAGTGTCACCGGGACACCAGATTCACCCCTCCACTTT. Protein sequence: CASSVTGTPDSPLHF. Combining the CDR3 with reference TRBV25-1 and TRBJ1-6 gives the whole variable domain EADIYQTPRYLVIGTGKKITLECSQTMGHDKMYWYQQDPGMELHLIHYSYGVNSTEKGDLSSESTVSRIRTEHFPLTLESARPSHTSQYLCASSVTGTPDSPLHFGNGTRLTVT.

The chain's CDR3 is CASSQISGNTIYF. The CDR3 coding sequence is TGTGCCAGCAGTCAGATCTCTGGAAACACCATATATTTT. The rearrangement uses TRBV7-2 and TRBJ1-3; D unresolved. Germline CDR1 reads SGHTA; CDR2 reads FQGNSA. The CDR3 contains 13 residues. Between the trimmed V and J ends, which lost 6 bases and 0 bases, there was a span of 6 bases.

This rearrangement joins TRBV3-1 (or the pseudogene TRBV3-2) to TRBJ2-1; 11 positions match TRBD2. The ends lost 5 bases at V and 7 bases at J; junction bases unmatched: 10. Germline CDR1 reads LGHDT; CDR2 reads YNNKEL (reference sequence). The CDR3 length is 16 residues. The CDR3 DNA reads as TGTGCCAGCAGCTCCCATACTAGCGGGAGTCCAAATGAGCAGTTCTTC. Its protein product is CASSSHTSGSPNEQFF.

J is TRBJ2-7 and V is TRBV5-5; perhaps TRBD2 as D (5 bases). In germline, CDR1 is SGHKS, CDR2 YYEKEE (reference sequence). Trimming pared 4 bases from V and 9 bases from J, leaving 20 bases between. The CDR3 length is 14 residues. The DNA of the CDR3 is TGTGCCAGCAGCCCCCTGAGGGCTAGCACGGGGCAGTACTTC. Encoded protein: CASSPLRASTGQYF.

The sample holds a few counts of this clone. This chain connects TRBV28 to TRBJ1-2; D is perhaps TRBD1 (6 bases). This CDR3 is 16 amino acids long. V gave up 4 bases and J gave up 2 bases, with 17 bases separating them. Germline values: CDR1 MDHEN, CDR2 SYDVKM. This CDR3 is CASSSISGTGNYGYTF. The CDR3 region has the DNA TGTGCCAGCAGTTCGATCTCCGGTACAGGGAACTATGGCTACACCTTC.

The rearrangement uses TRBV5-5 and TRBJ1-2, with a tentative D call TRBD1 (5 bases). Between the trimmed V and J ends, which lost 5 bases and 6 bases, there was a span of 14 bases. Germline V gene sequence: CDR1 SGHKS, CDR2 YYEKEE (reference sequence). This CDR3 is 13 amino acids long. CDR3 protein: CASRWGTEDGYTF. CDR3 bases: TGTGCCAGCAGGTGGGGGACTGAGGATGGCTACACCTTC.

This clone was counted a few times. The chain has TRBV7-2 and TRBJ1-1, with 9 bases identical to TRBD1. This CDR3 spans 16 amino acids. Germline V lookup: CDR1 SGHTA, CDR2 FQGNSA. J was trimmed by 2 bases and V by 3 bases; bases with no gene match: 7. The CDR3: CASSLRQGDGNTEAFF. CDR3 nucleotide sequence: TGTGCCAGCAGCTTGAGACAGGGGGATGGAAACACTGAAGCTTTCTTT.